What follows are 20 T cell receptor beta chains derived from one specimen sequenced in a study of blood T cell repertoires in COVID-19. TCRdb's table, derived via immunoSEQ multiplex PCR, lists solely in-frame clones and lacks some. This table has 260,000 or so clones, approximately 86% appearing once. The sample comprised peripheral blood. The receptors here all came from a man between 18 and 35 years old with active or convalescent COVID-19.

V and J are TRBV7-8 and TRBJ2-2, with 11 positions matching TRBD2. Germline lookup yields CDR1 SGHVS and CDR2 FQNEAQ. The CDR3 loop spans 16 amino acids. After removal of 4 bases from V and 1 base from J, the junction contained 2 bases not matched to a gene. CDR3 region: CASSSGLAVNTGELFF. The CDR3, as DNA: TGTGCCAGCAGCTCGGGACTAGCGGTGAACACCGGGGAGCTGTTTTTT.

The V and J genes are TRBV10-3 and TRBJ2-1; 7 bases align to TRBD1. CDR1 and CDR2 from the germline V gene are ENHRY and SYGVKD. The CDR3 is 14 residues long. Unmatched junction bases numbered 8, after V lost 7 bases and J lost 5 bases. The CDR3 reads CAINPGTANNEQFF. CDR3 in DNA: TGTGCCATCAACCCCGGGACAGCCAACAATGAGCAGTTCTTC.

The chain is built from TRBV5-4 and TRBJ2-7, with no clear D. Trimming pared 0 bases from V and 6 bases from J, leaving 16 bases between. The CDR3 totals 15 residues. CDR1 SGHNT and CDR2 YYREEE come from the germline V gene (reference sequence). The CDR3 DNA follows: TGTGCCAGCAGCTTGGCCCCTAGTGTTACATCCGAGCAGTACTTC. This gives the protein CASSLAPSVTSEQYF.

This chain links TRBV19 with TRBJ1-2; TRBD1 matches 7 bases. The CDR3 length is 12 residues. Germline V lookup: CDR1 LNHDA, CDR2 SQIVND (reference sequence). V lost 9 bases and J lost 7; bases outside the gene matches: 8. The CDR3 sequence is CASRRDRRGYTF. CDR3 DNA sequence: TGTGCCAGCCGGCGGGACAGACGTGGCTACACCTTC. Complete variable domain (other parts from reference TRBV19 and TRBJ1-2): DGGITQSPKYLFRKEGQNVTLSCEQNLNHDAMYWYRQDPGQGLRLIYYSQIVNDFQKGDIAEGYSVSREKKESFPLTVTSAQKNPTAFYLCASRRDRRGYTFGSGTRLTVV.

V is TRBV6-2 or TRBV6-3 and J is TRBJ2-2; 11 bases map to TRBD1. CDR1 is MNHEY, CDR2 SVGEGT, per germline. The length of the CDR3 is 15 residues. V gave up 6 bases and J gave up 2 bases; unmatched junction bases: 2. CDR3 protein: CASSRTGGNTGELFF. In DNA, the CDR3 is TGTGCCAGCAGCAGGACAGGGGGCAACACCGGGGAGCTGTTTTTT.

The chain carries TRBV11-2 and TRBJ2-7, with TRBD2 matching over 7 bases. Germline V gene lookup returns CDR1 SGHAT and CDR2 FQNNGV. This CDR3 has 17 amino acids. V lost 5 bases and J lost 2; bases outside the gene matches: 15. CDR3 DNA sequence: TGTGCCAGCAGCGCTATATGGGGGAGGGCGGATCCCTACGAGCAGTACTTC. Its translation is CASSAIWGRADPYEQYF.

This chain links TRBV6-4 with TRBJ2-3; 9 bases match TRBD2. Trimming at V came to 0 bases and at J to 0 bases, leaving 1 base not matched to a gene. From germline, CDR1 is MRHNA and CDR2 SNTAGT. The CDR3 loop spans 16 amino acids. CDR3 sequence: CASSDSAGGSTDTQYF. The CDR3 coding sequence is TGTGCCAGCAGTGACTCGGCGGGGGGGAGCACAGATACGCAGTATTTT.

CDR3 region: CASSVGQVPYLGAFF. As DNA, the CDR3 is TGTGCCAGCAGCGTAGGACAGGTCCCCTATTTGGGAGCTTTCTTT. J is TRBJ1-1 and V is TRBV9, with TRBD1 as a possible D gene (6 bases). V lost 0 bases and J 10 bases, leaving 19 bases between the germline ends. From germline, CDR1 is SGDLS and CDR2 YYNGEE. The CDR3 extends over 15 amino acids.

The chain combines TRBV7-6 with TRBJ2-6; TRBD2 matches at 10 bases. The V gene's germline CDR1 is SGHVS and CDR2 FNYEAQ. Germline trimming cut 1 base from V and 4 bases from J; bases unmatched to any gene: 10. CDR3 length equals 19 residues. The CDR3 sequence is CASSLVGPSGGSGANVLTF. The CDR3 DNA follows: TGTGCCAGCAGCTTAGTGGGGCCTAGCGGGGGTTCCGGGGCCAACGTCCTGACTTTC.

The DNA of the CDR3 is TGTGCCACCAGTGATTCCCAGGGACACCCGTGGAACACCGGGGAGCTGTTTTTT. Its translation: CATSDSQGHPWNTGELFF. The gene calls are TRBV24-1 and TRBJ2-2; the D gene is possibly TRBD1 (6 bases). Per germline, CDR1 KGHDR and CDR2 SFDVKD. V lost 2 bases to trimming and J lost 1 base, with 16 bases between them. CDR3 length equals 18 residues.

This chain connects TRBV5-8 to TRBJ1-6; D is possibly TRBD1 (5 bases). Trimming left V 4 bases short and J 10 bases short, with 15 bases between. CDR3 length: 14 residues. The germline CDR1 and CDR2 sequences are SGHTS and YDEGEE. This CDR3 reads CASSLWGGGSPLHF. CDR3 in DNA: TGTGCCAGCAGCCTCTGGGGGGGAGGCTCACCCCTCCACTTT.

The chain employs TRBV5-6 and TRBJ2-1, with a tentative D call TRBD1 (6 bases). This CDR3 has 13 amino acids. Deletions cut 10 bases from V and 2 bases from J, with 13 bases between. Germline CDR1 reads SGHDT; CDR2 reads YYEEEE. CDR3 sequence (DNA): TGTGCCGGATCGGACAGTACCTACAATGAGCAGTTCTTC. Its translation: CAGSDSTYNEQFF.

The CDR3 coding sequence is TGTGCCAGCAGTTATGGTCTCGGCTATGGCTACACCTTC. Translated, it gives CASSYGLGYGYTF. This rearrangement joins TRBV6-5 to TRBJ1-2, with D unclear. In germline, CDR1 is MNHEY, CDR2 SVGAGI. The CDR3 loop spans 13 amino acids. Trimming took off 3 bases at V and 4 bases at J, with 9 bases between the two ends.

This sequence joins TRBV7-8 and TRBJ2-2, with 13 bases that match TRBD2. The germline V gene encodes CDR1 SGHVS and CDR2 FQNEAQ. This CDR3 is built from 19 residues. V trimming: 1 base; J trimming: 4 bases; junction bases outside the gene matches: 9. CDR3 DNA sequence: TGTGCCAGCAGCTTAGAACTAGCGGGGGGGCCCGTTTTCACCGGGGAGCTGTTTTTT. Protein: CASSLELAGGPVFTGELFF.

As for this clone: Other DNA sequences within the sample encode an identical CDR3. This chain links TRBV18 with TRBJ1-2, with D perhaps matching TRBD1 (6 bases). V lost 6 bases and J lost 2, with 10 bases in between. Germline values: CDR1 KGHSH, CDR2 LQKENI. This CDR3 is 13 amino acids long. The CDR3: CASSPDSNYGYTF. The CDR3 coding sequence is TGTGCCAGCTCCCCGGACAGCAACTATGGCTACACCTTC.

The J gene is TRBJ1-6, the V gene TRBV2; 7 positions agree with TRBD1. Germline V gives CDR1 SNHLY, CDR2 FYNNEI. J gave up 7 bases and V 4 bases, and 4 bases lay outside the gene matches. This CDR3 has 14 amino acids. The CDR3 bases are TGTGCCAGCAGTGGGGGGACAGTGAATTCACCCCTCCACTTT. Amino acids: CASSGGTVNSPLHF.

CDR3 loop: CASSQDGEGNQPQHF. The CDR3 DNA is TGTGCCAGCAGCCAAGATGGTGAGGGTAATCAGCCCCAGCATTTT. This chain links TRBV3-1 (or the pseudogene TRBV3-2) with TRBJ1-5; D is uncertain. Between the trimmed V and J ends, which lost 0 bases and 4 bases, there was a span of 10 bases. In germline, CDR1 is LGHDT, CDR2 YNNKEL (reference sequence). This CDR3 has 15 residues.

The chain employs TRBV7-2 and TRBJ2-4; D is perhaps TRBD2 (5 bases). Trimming stripped 9 bases from V and 9 bases from J, with 15 bases between. The V gene's germline CDR1 is SGHTA and CDR2 FQGNSA. The CDR3 has 12 amino acids. CDR3 sequence (DNA): TGTGCCAGTTGGGGAGACTTCATCATTCAGTACTTC. Its translation: CASWGDFIIQYF.

The gene calls are TRBV4-3 and TRBJ2-2, with TRBD1 as a possible D gene (6 bases). Germline CDR1 reads LGHNA; CDR2 reads YSLEER. V dropped 0 bases and J dropped 1 base, with 9 bases sitting between them. The CDR3 is 16 residues long. CDR3 protein: CASSQDSGQNTGELFF. CDR3 in DNA: TGCGCCAGCAGCCAAGATTCGGGACAGAACACCGGGGAGCTGTTTTTT.

V gene TRBV11-1 combines with J gene TRBJ1-2; 9 nucleotides match TRBD1. Trimming took 5 bases from V and 5 from J; bases not matched to a gene: 3. Germline CDR1 is SGHAT and CDR2 is FQDESV (reference sequence). The CDR3 is made up of 13 amino acids. The chain's CDR3 is CASSRDREYGYTF. In nucleotides, the CDR3 is TGTGCCAGCAGCAGGGACAGGGAATATGGCTACACCTTC.